The following is a T cell receptor beta chain sequence with its context. Only in-frame clones appear in the TCRdb table, and some are missing; sequencing was by immunoSEQ multiplex PCR. This table has 57,000 or so clones, around 86% appearing once. Deletions cut 4 bases from V and 0 bases from J, with 15 bases between. The CDR3 is 15 amino acids. CDR1 SQVTM and CDR2 ANQGSEA come from the germline V gene. The data were obtained in a study of OX40 agonist ivuxolimab in advanced cancers. Overall study context: Participants averaged approximately 60 years of age (range roughly 23 to 90) and were approximately 81% male. Earlier treatment with anti-PD-1, anti-PD-L1 or anti-CTLA-4 was permitted, and over 35% had received some.

The TCR was taken from an adult with an advanced solid tumor such as melanoma, head and neck, liver or kidney cancer. The specimen was CD4+ or CD8+ T cells sorted from blood, collected in a trial of the OX40 agonist ivuxolimab. V is TRBV29-1 and J is TRBJ1-1; the D is unclear. CDR3 region: CSVGLGLRMNTEAFF. CDR3 DNA sequence: TGCAGCGTTGGACTAGGCTTAAGAATGAACACTGAAGCTTTCTTT. Full variable domain (remainder filled in from reference TRBV29-1 and TRBJ1-1): SAVISQKPSRDICQRGTSLTIQCQVDSQVTMMFWYRQQPGQSLTLIATANQGSEATYESGFVIDKFPISRPNLTFSTLTVSNMSPEDSSIYLCSVGLGLRMNTEAFFGQGTRLTVV.